This T cell receptor (beta chain) is drawn from a study of PD-L1 blockade in urothelial cancer. Study at large: Men with urothelial cancer arising in the bladder made up twenty-five of 29 patients.

Added to each PCR by spiking were synthetic TCR analog templates. Method: immunoSEQ multiplex PCR; TCRdb's copy keeps in-frame clones and lacks some. The table records 70,000 to 100,000 clones, 80% to 85% of them present only once. As to this clone: As yet, its antigen is unknown.

Points from the study as a whole: Better survival was predicted when blood TCR clonality before treatment fell below the median.

The time point: pretreatment peripheral blood. Patients each gave 1 to 8 samples, pretreatment and on-treatment. The TCR was taken from a man aged 60-69 years with urothelial cancer. Here the sequenced sample was PBMCs, taken around atezolizumab (anti-PD-L1) treatment.

The CDR3 DNA reads as TGTGCCAGCAGCGTAGGTCAGTCGAGCGGGGGTGAGCAGTTCTTC. Translating gives CASSVGQSSGGEQFF. The chain has TRBV9 and TRBJ2-1, with 8 nucleotides matching TRBD2. Germline CDR1 reads SGDLS; CDR2 reads YYNGEE. This CDR3 is built from 15 residues. J gave up 9 bases and V 0 bases, and 8 bases lay outside the gene matches.